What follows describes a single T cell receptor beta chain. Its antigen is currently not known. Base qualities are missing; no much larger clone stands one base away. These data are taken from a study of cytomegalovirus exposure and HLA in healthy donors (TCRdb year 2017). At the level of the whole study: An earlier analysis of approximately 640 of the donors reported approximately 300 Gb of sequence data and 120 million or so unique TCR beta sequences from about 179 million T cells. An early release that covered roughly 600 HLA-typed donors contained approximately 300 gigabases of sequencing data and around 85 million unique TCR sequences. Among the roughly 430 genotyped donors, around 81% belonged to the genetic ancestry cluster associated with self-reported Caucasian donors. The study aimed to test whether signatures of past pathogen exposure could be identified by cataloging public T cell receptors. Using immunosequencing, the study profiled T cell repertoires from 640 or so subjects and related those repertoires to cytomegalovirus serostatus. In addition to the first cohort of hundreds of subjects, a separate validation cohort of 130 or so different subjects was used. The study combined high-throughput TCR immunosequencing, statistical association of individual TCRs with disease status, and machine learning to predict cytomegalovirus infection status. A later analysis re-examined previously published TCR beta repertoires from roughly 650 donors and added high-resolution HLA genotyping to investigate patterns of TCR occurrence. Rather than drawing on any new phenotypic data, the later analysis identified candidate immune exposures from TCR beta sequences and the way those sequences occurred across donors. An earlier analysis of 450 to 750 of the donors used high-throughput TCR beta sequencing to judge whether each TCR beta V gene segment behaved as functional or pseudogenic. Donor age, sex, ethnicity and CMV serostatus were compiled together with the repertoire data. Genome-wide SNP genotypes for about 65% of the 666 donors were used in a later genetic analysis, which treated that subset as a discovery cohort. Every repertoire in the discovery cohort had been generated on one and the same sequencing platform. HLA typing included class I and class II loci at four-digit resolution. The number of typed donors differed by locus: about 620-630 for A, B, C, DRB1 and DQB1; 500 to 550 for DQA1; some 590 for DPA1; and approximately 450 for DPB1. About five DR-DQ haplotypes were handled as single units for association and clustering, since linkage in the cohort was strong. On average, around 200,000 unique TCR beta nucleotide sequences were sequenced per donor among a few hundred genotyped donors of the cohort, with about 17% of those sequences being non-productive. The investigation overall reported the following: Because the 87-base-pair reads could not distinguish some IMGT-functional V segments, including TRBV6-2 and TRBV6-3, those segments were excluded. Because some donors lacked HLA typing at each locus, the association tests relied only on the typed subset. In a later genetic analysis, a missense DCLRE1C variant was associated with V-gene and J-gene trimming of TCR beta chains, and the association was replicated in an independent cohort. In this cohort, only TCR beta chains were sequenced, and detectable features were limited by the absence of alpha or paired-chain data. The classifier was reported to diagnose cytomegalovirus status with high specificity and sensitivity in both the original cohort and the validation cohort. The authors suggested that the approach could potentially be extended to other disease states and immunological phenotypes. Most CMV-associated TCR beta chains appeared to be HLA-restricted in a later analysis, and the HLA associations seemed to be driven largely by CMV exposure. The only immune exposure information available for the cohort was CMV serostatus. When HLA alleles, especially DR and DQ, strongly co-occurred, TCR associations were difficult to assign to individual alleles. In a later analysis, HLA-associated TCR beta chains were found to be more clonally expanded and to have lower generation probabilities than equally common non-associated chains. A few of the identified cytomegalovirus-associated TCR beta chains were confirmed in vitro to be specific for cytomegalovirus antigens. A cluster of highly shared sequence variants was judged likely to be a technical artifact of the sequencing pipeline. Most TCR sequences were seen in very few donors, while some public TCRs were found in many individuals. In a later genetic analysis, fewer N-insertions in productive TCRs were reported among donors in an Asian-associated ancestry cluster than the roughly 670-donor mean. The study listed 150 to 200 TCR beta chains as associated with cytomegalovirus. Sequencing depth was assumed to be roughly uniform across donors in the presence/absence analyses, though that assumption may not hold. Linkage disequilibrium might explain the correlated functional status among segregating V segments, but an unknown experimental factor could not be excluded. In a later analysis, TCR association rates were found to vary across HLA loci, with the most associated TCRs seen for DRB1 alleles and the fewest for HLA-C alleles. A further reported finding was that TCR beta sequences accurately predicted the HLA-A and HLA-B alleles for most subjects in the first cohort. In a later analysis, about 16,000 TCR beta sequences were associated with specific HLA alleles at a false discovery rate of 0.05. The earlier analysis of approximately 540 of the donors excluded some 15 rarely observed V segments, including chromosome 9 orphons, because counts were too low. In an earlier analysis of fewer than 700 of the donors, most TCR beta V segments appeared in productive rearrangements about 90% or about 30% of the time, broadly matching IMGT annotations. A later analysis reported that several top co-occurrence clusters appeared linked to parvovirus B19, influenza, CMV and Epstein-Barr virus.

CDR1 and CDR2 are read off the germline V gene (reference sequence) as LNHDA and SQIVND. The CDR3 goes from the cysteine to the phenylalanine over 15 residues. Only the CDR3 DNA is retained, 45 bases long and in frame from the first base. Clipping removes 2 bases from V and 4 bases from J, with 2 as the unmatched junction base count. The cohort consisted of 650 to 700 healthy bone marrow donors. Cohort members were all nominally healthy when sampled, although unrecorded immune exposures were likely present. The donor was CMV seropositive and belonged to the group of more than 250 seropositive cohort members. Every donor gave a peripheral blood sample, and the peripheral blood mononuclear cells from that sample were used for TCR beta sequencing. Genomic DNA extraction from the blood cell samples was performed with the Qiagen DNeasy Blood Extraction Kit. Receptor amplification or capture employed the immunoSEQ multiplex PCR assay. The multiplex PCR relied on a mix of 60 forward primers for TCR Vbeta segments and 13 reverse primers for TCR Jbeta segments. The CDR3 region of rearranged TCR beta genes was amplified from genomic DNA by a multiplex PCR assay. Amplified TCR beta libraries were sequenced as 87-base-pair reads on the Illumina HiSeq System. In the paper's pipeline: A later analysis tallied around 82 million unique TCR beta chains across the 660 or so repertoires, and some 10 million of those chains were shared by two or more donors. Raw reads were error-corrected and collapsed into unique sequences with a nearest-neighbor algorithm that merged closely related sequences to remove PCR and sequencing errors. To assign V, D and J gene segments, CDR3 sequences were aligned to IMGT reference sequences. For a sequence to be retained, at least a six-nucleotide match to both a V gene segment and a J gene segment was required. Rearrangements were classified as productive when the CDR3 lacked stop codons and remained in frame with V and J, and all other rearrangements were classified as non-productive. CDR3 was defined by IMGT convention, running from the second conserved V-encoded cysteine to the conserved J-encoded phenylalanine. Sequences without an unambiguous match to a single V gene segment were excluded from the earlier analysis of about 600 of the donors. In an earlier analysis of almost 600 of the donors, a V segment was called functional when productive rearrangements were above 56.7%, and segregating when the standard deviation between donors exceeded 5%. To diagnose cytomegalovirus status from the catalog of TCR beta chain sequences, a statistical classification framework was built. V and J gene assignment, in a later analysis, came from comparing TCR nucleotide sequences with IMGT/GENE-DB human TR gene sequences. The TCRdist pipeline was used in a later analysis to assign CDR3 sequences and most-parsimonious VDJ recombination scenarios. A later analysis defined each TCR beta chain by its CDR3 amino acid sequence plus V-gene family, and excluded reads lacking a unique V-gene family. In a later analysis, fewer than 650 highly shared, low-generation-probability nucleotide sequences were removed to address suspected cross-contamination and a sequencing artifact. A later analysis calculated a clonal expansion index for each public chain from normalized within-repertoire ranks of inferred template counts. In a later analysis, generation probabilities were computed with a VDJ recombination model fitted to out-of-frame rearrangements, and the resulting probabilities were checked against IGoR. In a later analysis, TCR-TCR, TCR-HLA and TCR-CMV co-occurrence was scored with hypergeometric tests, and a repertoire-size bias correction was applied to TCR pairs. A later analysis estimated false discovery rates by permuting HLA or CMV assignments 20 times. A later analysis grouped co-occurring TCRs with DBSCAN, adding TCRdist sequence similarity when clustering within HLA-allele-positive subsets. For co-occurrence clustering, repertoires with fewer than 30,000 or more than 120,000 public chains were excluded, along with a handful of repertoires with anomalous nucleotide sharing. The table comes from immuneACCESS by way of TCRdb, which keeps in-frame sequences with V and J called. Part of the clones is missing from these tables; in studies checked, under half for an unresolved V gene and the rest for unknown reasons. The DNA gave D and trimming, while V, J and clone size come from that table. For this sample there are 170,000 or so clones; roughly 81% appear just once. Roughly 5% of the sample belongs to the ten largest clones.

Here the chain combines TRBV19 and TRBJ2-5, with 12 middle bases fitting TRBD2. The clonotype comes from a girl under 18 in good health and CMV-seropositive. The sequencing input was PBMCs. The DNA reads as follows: TGTGCCAGTAGTATATCTAGCGGGGGGGCAGAGACCCAGTACTTC. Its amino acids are CASSISSGGAETQYF.